These 4 T cell receptor beta chains came from one sample sequenced in a study of blood T cell repertoires in COVID-19. Sequenced by immunoSEQ multiplex PCR; TCRdb stores in-frame clones only, minus some. Among hundreds of thousands of clones listed, 85% to 90% were seen once. The sample comprised PBMCs or T cells enriched from blood (not recorded which). The receptors were sampled from a woman aged 50 to 60 in a cohort exposed to, infected with or recovered from COVID-19 (not recorded which).

The chain is built from TRBV6-5 and TRBJ1-5; D is undetermined. Germline CDR1 and CDR2: MNHEY and SVGAGI. V lost 6 bases to trimming and J lost 3 bases, with 9 bases between them. The CDR3 consists of 13 residues. The CDR3 region has the DNA TGTGCCAGCAGGGCCGGACTCAATCAGCCCCAGCATTTT. Its protein is CASRAGLNQPQHF.

This clone was seen a single time. One junction end disagrees with the germline gene, perhaps due to a read error. This rearrangement joins TRBV6-5 to TRBJ1-2, with a tentative D call TRBD1 (6 bases). Germline CDR1 is MNHEY and CDR2 is SVGAGI. There are 15 residues in the CDR3. CDR3 sequence (DNA): TGTGCCAGCAGCCCCACAGGGAACTCGGCAAGGAGAGGGGACTTC. Its protein is CASSPTGNSARRGDF.

Only one count was recorded for this clone. V usage is TRBV6-6 and J usage is TRBJ1-6; TRBD1 aligns across 7 bases. Unmatched junction bases numbered 12, after V lost 6 bases and J lost 7 bases. The CDR3 is made up of 16 amino acids. The germline V gene encodes CDR1 MNHNY and CDR2 SVGAGI (reference sequence). The CDR3 region has the DNA TGTGCCAGCAGACGACAGACCGGGACAGAGAATTCACCCCTCCACTTT. It translates to CASRRQTGTENSPLHF.

The J gene is TRBJ2-5, the V gene TRBV5-1; TRBD2 agrees at 10 bases. Germline assignment: CDR1 SGHRS and CDR2 YFSETQ. With 2 bases clipped from V and 5 bases from J, the junction kept 9 bases outside the gene matches. This CDR3 has 16 residues. The CDR3 sequence: CASSFGPSGGAETQYF. CDR3 in DNA: TGCGCCAGCAGCTTTGGACCCAGCGGGGGGGCGGAGACCCAGTACTTC.